These 28 T cell receptor beta chains came from one sample sequenced in a study of T-cell reconstitution after alpha-beta-depleted transplantation in children. Construction of the TCRbeta library involved unique molecular identifiers. TCRdb re-called the PCR reads with MiXCR, one entry per CDR3 protein. In the table there are 440,000 or so distinct CDR3 sequences, roughly two fifths of which are singletons. Source: PBMCs, taken before TCRalphabeta/CD19-depleted stem cell transplant. These receptors originate from a girl aged 2-10 years with aplastic anemia, due to receive a stem cell transplant.

The rearrangement joins TRBV20-1 to TRBJ2-1; 12 positions match TRBD2. The CDR3 totals 17 residues. The germline gives CDR1 DFQATT, CDR2 SNEGSKA (reference sequence). Trimming removed 5 bases from V and 3 bases from J; junction bases left unmatched: 11. Written as DNA, the CDR3 is TGCAGTGCTTCCCGGACTAGCGGGATGTCAAACTACAATGAGCAGTTCTTC. Its translation is CSASRTSGMSNYNEQFF.

The chain employs TRBV29-1 and TRBJ2-1; TRBD2 matches 10 bases. Looked up from germline, CDR1 is SQVTM and CDR2 is ANQGSEA. The CDR3 contains 16 residues. V shed 0 bases, J shed 8 bases, and the junction held 10 bases outside the gene matches. The CDR3 here is CSVEEVAGGLWDEQFF. The CDR3 coding sequence is TGCAGCGTTGAAGAGGTAGCGGGAGGTTTGTGGGATGAGCAGTTCTTC.

The chain recombines TRBV6-1 with TRBJ2-7, with 7 bases lining up with TRBD1. Germline V gene data show CDR1 as MNHNS and CDR2 as SASEGT. Unmatched junction bases numbered 16, after V lost 7 bases and J lost 7 bases. CDR3 size: 15 residues. The DNA for the CDR3 is TGTGCCAGCAAGAACCCCGGGACAGCCTACTGGGAGCAGTACTTC. The encoded protein is CASKNPGTAYWEQYF.

This clonotype was counted many times. The rearrangement uses TRBV4-1 and TRBJ2-2; possibly TRBD1 for D (5 bases). Germline V gene lookup returns CDR1 MGHRA and CDR2 YSYEKL. The CDR3 is 15 residues long. The ends were cut back, 1 base at V and 4 bases at J, with 10 bases in the middle. The DNA for the CDR3 is TGCGCCAGCAGCCAAGTCATTCAGGGCACCGGGGAGCTGTTTTTT. It specifies CASSQVIQGTGELFF.

This clonotype was counted many times. This chain uses TRBV6-1 with TRBJ1-5; TRBD1 might be the D (5 bases). The V and J ends lost 6 bases and 0 bases respectively, with 9 bases between them. The CDR3 consists of 14 residues. Germline V gene sequence: CDR1 MNHNS, CDR2 SASEGT. The CDR3 DNA reads as TGTGCCAGCAGGGCAGGGATTAGCAATCAGCCCCAGCATTTT. Protein: CASRAGISNQPQHF.

This clonotype showed up many times. The J gene is TRBJ2-7, the V gene TRBV7-9; D is unresolved. Germline loops: CDR1 SEHNR, CDR2 FQNEAQ (reference sequence). V lost 0 bases and J lost 5, with 14 bases in between. The CDR3 loop spans 15 amino acids. In DNA, the CDR3 is TGTGCCAGCAGCTTAGCGCCTAAGTCACGGCACGAGCAGTACTTC. Translated, it gives CASSLAPKSRHEQYF. Looking up the rest from reference TRBV7-9 and TRBJ2-7 gives the full variable domain: DTGVSQNPRHKITKRGQNVTFRCDPISEHNRLYWYRQTLGQGPEFLTYFQNEAQLEKSRLLSDRFSAERPKGSFSTLEIQRTEQGDSAMYLCASSLAPKSRHEQYFGPGTRLTVT.

This clonotype was observed once. The J gene is TRBJ2-5, the V gene TRBV5-1, with D maybe TRBD1 (5 bases). This CDR3 region has 14 residues. Germline CDR1 reads SGHRS; CDR2 reads YFSETQ. Trimming pared 1 base from V and 5 bases from J, leaving 12 bases between. The CDR3 spells CASSLQGLSETQYF. DNA for the CDR3: TGCGCCAGCAGCTTGCAGGGTCTTTCGGAGACCCAGTACTTC. Full variable domain (missing parts from reference TRBV5-1 and TRBJ2-5): KAGVTQTPRYLIKTRGQQVTLSCSPISGHRSVSWYQQTPGQGLQFLFEYFSETQRNKGNFPGRFSGRQFSNSRSEMNVSTLELGDSALYLCASSLQGLSETQYFGPGTRLLVL.

This clonotype has ten or more counts. The chain links TRBV20-1 to TRBJ2-7; D is undetermined. Trimming cost V 4 bases and J 0 bases, with 7 bases left between them. The CDR3 is 12 amino acids. Germline V lookup: CDR1 DFQATT, CDR2 SNEGSKA (reference sequence). For the CDR3, the DNA is TGCAGTGCTACAGTAAACTCCTACGAGCAGTACTTC. Its translation: CSATVNSYEQYF.

The chain uses TRBV29-1 and TRBJ2-3; D uncertain. The V end was cut by 3 bases, the J end by 4 bases, with 11 bases between. The CDR3 totals 13 residues. Germline lookup yields CDR1 SQVTM and CDR2 ANQGSEA. CDR3 nucleotide sequence: TGCAGCGTTGAGGGCCGGCCCTCAGATACGCAGTATTTT. Protein sequence: CSVEGRPSDTQYF.

This clonotype was counted only a few times. V gene TRBV28 combines with J gene TRBJ2-1, with TRBD1 matching over 7 bases. Germline CDR1 reads MDHEN; CDR2 reads SYDVKM. After removal of 6 bases from V and 0 bases from J, the junction contained 8 bases not matched to a gene. CDR3 length: 16 amino acids. CDR3 in amino acids: CASSEATGFSYNEQFF. CDR3 coding DNA: TGTGCCAGCAGCGAAGCGACAGGGTTCTCCTACAATGAGCAGTTCTTC.

A remark on this clonotype: With a much larger clone just one base away, this may be a read error. V is TRBV4-1 and J is TRBJ2-2; D may correspond to TRBD1 or TRBD2 (6 bases each). The CDR3 is made up of 14 amino acids. The V gene's germline CDR1 is MGHRA and CDR2 YSYEKL. The CDR3 nucleotides read TGCGCCAGCAGCCAAGCACCGGGGGCCGGGGAGCCGTTTTTT. Protein product: CASSQAPGAGEPFF.

This clonotype occurred many times. The gene calls are TRBV11-2 and TRBJ2-1; 7 bases match TRBD2. The CDR3 length is 18 residues. Germline V gene data show CDR1 as SGHAT and CDR2 as FQNNGV. V trimming: 1 base; J trimming: 4 bases; junction bases outside the gene matches: 13. The CDR3, as DNA: TGTGCCAGCAGCTTAGTGTCATCTAGCGGTCTGACATACAATGAGCAGTTCTTC. The encoded protein is CASSLVSSSGLTYNEQFF.

The J gene is TRBJ2-5, the V gene TRBV7-6; no firm D call. The CDR3 spans 14 residues. V lost 2 bases, J lost 4 bases, and 11 bases lay in between. CDR1 and CDR2 from the germline V gene are SGHVS and FNYEAQ. CDR3: CASSLHEAAETQYF. The DNA of the CDR3 is TGTGCCAGCAGCTTACACGAGGCAGCAGAGACCCAGTACTTC.

The genes are TRBV20-1 and TRBJ2-7; D unresolved. The CDR3 is 14 residues long. V lost 6 bases to trimming and J lost 2 bases, with 17 bases between them. Germline CDR1 is DFQATT and CDR2 is SNEGSKA (reference sequence). CDR3 coding DNA: TGCAGTGCCCCTCGAATTGAGGACCCCTACGAGCAGTACTTC. Translated, it gives CSAPRIEDPYEQYF.

This clonotype was seen repeatedly, ten times or more. The V gene is TRBV12-3 or TRBV12-4, the J gene TRBJ2-2; 8 positions match TRBD2. V dropped 3 bases and J dropped 5; count of bases not matched to a gene: 5. The CDR3 extends over 15 amino acids. This CDR3 reads CASSLGLVGTGELFF. CDR3 coding DNA: TGTGCCAGCAGTTTGGGACTAGTTGGTACCGGGGAGCTGTTTTTT.

The CDR3 nucleotides read TGTGCCAGCAGCCAAGATGCCGGGGGACGCGCCAAAAACATTCAGTACTTC. It is translated as CASSQDAGGRAKNIQYF. The chain links TRBV4-2 to TRBJ2-4; maybe TRBD2 (6 bases). Germline V CDR1 and CDR2: LGHNA, YNFKEQ. The CDR3 length is 17 residues. V lost 0 bases to trimming and J lost 1 base, with 13 bases between them.

The chain employs TRBV27 and TRBJ2-1, with D possibly matching TRBD1 (6 bases). The CDR3 totals 14 residues. Germline CDR1 is MNHEY and CDR2 is SMNVEV (reference sequence). V was pared by 4 bases and J by 5 bases, with 12 bases between. CDR3 in DNA: TGTGCCAGCAGTTGGCCGGGGACACACAATGAGCAGTTCTTC. Translating it yields CASSWPGTHNEQFF.

CDR3 DNA: TGCAGCGTTGAGGACGAGCAGTTCTTC. It specifies CSVEDEQFF. The rearrangement links TRBV29-1 to TRBJ2-1; D is unclear. V dropped 3 bases and J dropped 10 bases, with 4 bases sitting between them. Germline V lookup: CDR1 SQVTM, CDR2 ANQGSEA. The CDR3 consists of 9 residues.

This clonotype was detected only a few times. The rearrangement joins TRBV7-9 to TRBJ2-3; D gene ambiguous. Germline V lookup: CDR1 SEHNR, CDR2 FQNEAQ (reference sequence). The CDR3 has 15 residues. The V end was cut by 6 bases, the J end by 4 bases, with 17 bases between. The CDR3 nucleotides read TGTGCCAGCAGTCTCGCCCAGGAAAGCCCAGATACGCAGTATTTT. Translating it yields CASSLAQESPDTQYF.

This chain uses TRBV28 with TRBJ1-1; D remains unclear. V lost 2 bases, J lost 8 bases, and 12 bases lay in between. The germline V gene has CDR1 MDHEN and CDR2 SYDVKM. The CDR3 spans 13 residues. The CDR3 here is CASSLNILTEAFF. The CDR3 DNA follows: TGTGCCAGCAGTTTAAATATACTGACGGAAGCTTTCTTT.

The chain combines TRBV6-1 with TRBJ2-3, with 14 bases identical to TRBD2. The CDR3 runs 18 residues. Unmatched junction bases numbered 10, after V lost 0 bases and J lost 8 bases. Per germline, CDR1 MNHNS and CDR2 SASEGT. The CDR3 nucleotides read TGTGCCAGCAGTGAAGCGCGGACTAGCGGGAGGTCAATTCGTACGCAGTATTTT. Its protein is CASSEARTSGRSIRTQYF.

The CDR3 coding sequence is TGTGCCAGCAGGAGCGGGGGGGCATCCGATACGCAGTATTTT. Translated: CASRSGGASDTQYF. This chain uses TRBV7-8 with TRBJ2-3; TRBD2 matches 10 bases. CDR3 length: 14 amino acids. Germline V gene sequence: CDR1 SGHVS, CDR2 FQNEAQ. Trimming cost V 6 bases and J 6 bases; bases outside gene matches: 6.

There are a few counts of this clonotype. The DNA for the CDR3 is TGCAGCGTCAACGGACTTGTCCAAAGCACAGATACGCAGTATTTT. Its protein product is CSVNGLVQSTDTQYF. This chain joins TRBV29-1 and TRBJ2-3, with a weak D call TRBD2 (5 bases). There are 15 residues in the CDR3. V was clipped by 6 bases and J by 0 bases, with 16 bases between them. Germline V CDR1 and CDR2: SQVTM, ANQGSEA.

This clonotype showed up just once. The V and J genes are TRBV29-1 and TRBJ2-5, with unresolved D. This CDR3 is 13 amino acids long. From germline, CDR1 is SQVTM and CDR2 ANQGSEA. The V gene lost 3 bases and the J gene lost 2 bases, with 10 bases spanning the gap. In DNA, the CDR3 is TGCAGCGTTGATGGTATTCGGCAAGAGACCCAGTACTTC. Residues: CSVDGIRQETQYF.

The table lists this clonotype with a few counts. The CDR3 DNA sequence: TGCAGTGCTAGAGATCCCTCTAGCAATCAGTTCTTC. It codes for CSARDPSSNQFF. This chain uses TRBV20-1 with TRBJ2-1, with D possibly matching TRBD2 (5 bases). Germline lookup yields CDR1 DFQATT and CDR2 SNEGSKA (reference sequence). This CDR3 spans 12 amino acids. V gave up 0 bases and J gave up 13 bases, with 13 bases separating them.

The chain is built from TRBV29-1 and TRBJ2-7; 11 nucleotides line up with TRBD2. The CDR3 loop spans 16 amino acids. CDR1 SQVTM and CDR2 ANQGSEA come from the germline V gene. CDR3 amino acids: CAFGSPGLAVHTEQYF. Here the CDR3 DNA reads TGCGCGTTTGGCAGTCCGGGACTAGCGGTACATACCGAGCAGTACTTC.

The V gene is TRBV6-5, the J gene TRBJ2-5, with 8 positions matching TRBD1. V lost 4 bases and J lost 0; bases outside the gene matches: 7. This CDR3 has 16 amino acids. The germline CDR1 and CDR2 sequences are MNHEY and SVGAGI. Here the CDR3 DNA reads TGTGCCAGCAGTTGGGGACAGGAGGGGTACCAAGAGACCCAGTACTTC. Encoded protein: CASSWGQEGYQETQYF.

The V call is TRBV14, the J call TRBJ1-2, with D unresolved. The V end was cut by 4 bases, the J end by 6 bases, with 9 bases between. The CDR3 sequence is 12 residues long. Germline CDR1 and CDR2: SGHDN and FVKESK. The CDR3 loop reads CASSRDIHGYTF. CDR3 nucleotides: TGTGCCAGCAGCCGTGACATCCATGGCTACACCTTC.